This T cell receptor (beta chain) originates from a study of blood T cell repertoires in COVID-19 (dated by TCRdb to the early 2020s). Context from the whole study: Samples from collaborators originated in the United States, Italy and Spain and spanned both the acute and convalescent phases of COVID-19. The material from the prospective study consisted of cDNA or gDNA derived from T cells, B-cell-depleted T cells, or PBMCs. Subjects who had been exposed to COVID-19, were actively infected with it, or had recovered from it provided the deeply sampled blood TCRbeta repertoires that made up the dataset. The repertoires were released in a freely available public database intended as a resource for research on the immune response to SARS-CoV-2. Samples were obtained from the ongoing ImmuneRACE study (first 160 participants) and from 1,200 or so subjects provided by 6 global collaborators. A de-identified subject ID, COVID-19 status, age in years and sex were almost always included in the sample metadata. Where HLA class I and class II types were available, the types were taken from metadata supplied by the sample provider, not from assay-based typing. The paper's findings and limits, for the study overall: The quantity of clinical and demographic metadata differed by source and by participant and was supplied without curation.

About this clone: The antigen it binds to is not known. Base qualities were left out, and no much larger clone turns up one base away.

V is shortened by 2 bases, J by 7 bases, and the region joining them spans 8 bases. CDR1 and CDR2 are drawn from the germline V gene: SGHTA, FQGTGA. The CDR3 runs 13 residues from the cysteine to the phenylalanine. The read is trimmed to its CDR3 DNA, 39 bases read in frame from base 1. The immunoSEQ Assay, a bias-controlled multiplex PCR, was used to amplify TCRbeta CDR3 regions from genomic DNA. The study's own analysis went as follows. The number of nucleated cells in each sample was estimated by amplification of reference gene primers within the assay. Sequence reads were collapsed and filtered to measure the absolute abundance of every unique TCRbeta CDR3 rearrangement. For each sample, productive Simpson clonality was calculated by taking the square root of Simpson's diversity index across productive rearrangements. TCRdb retrieved this table from immuneACCESS and kept in-frame rearrangements only. Not all clones are present; in checked studies, unresolved V genes account for under half, and no reason is known for the remainder. That table supplies the V and J calls and clone size; D and trimming were determined from the DNA. The table for this sample lists around 250,000 clones; about 86% of them were counted only once. The ten top clones hold around 3.6% of the sample.

Collaborating institutions collected whole blood in K2EDTA tubes following their own protocols. For TCRbeta analysis, collaborator samples were shipped as frozen whole blood, as isolated PBMCs, or as DNA extracted from either sample type. The receptor was derived from a man younger than 35 with active or convalescent COVID-19. The sequencing input was peripheral blood. The rearranged segments are TRBV7-3 and TRBJ2-2; the D gene is possibly TRBD1, with 5 bases matching. Here is the DNA: TGTGCCAGCAGCTTACAGGGCGGCGGGGAGCTGTTTTTT. It is translated as CASSLQGGGELFF.